The 31 T cell receptor beta chains below all came from one sample that was sequenced in a study of OX40 agonist ivuxolimab in advanced cancers. Produced via immunoSEQ multiplex PCR; TCRdb's table is partial and in-frame only. This sample carries approximately 78,000 clones, about 87% of them seen once, and the ten largest clones take under 1.1%. Specimen: CD4+ or CD8+ T cells sorted from blood, collected in a trial of the OX40 agonist ivuxolimab. The receptors originated from an adult with an advanced solid tumor such as melanoma, head and neck, liver or kidney cancer.

The rearrangement joins TRBV9 to TRBJ2-7; D remains ambiguous. Germline-derived CDR1 and CDR2 are SGDLS and YYNGEE. The V end lost 3 bases, the J end lost 1 base, and 11 bases lay between the germline ends. The CDR3 loop spans 14 amino acids. CDR3 residues: CASSEALPSYEQYF. In DNA form, the CDR3 reads TGTGCCAGCAGCGAAGCTCTCCCGTCCTACGAGCAGTACTTC.

The chain uses TRBV4-2 and TRBJ2-2; TRBD1 agrees at 9 bases. From germline, CDR1 is LGHNA and CDR2 YNFKEQ. The CDR3 covers 16 residues. Trimming at V came to 3 bases and at J to 6 bases, leaving 8 bases not matched to a gene. CDR3 nucleotide sequence: TGTGCCAGCAGCCACCCGACAGGGGGGCGGCCCGGGGAGCTGTTTTTT. It is translated as CASSHPTGGRPGELFF.

This chain connects TRBV15 to TRBJ1-2; 8 nucleotides match TRBD1. Germline V gene lookup returns CDR1 LNHNV and CDR2 YYDKDF (reference sequence). V was clipped by 5 bases and J by 6 bases; unmatched bases: 8. CDR3 length equals 14 residues. As DNA, the CDR3 is TGTGCCACCAGCCGCCGGGACAGGAATAATGGCTACACCTTC. Its protein product is CATSRRDRNNGYTF. The variable domain in full, completed from reference TRBV15 and TRBJ1-2, reads DAMVIQNPRYQVTQFGKPVTLSCSQTLNHNVMYWYQQKSSQAPKLLFHYYDKDFNNEADTPDNFQSRRPNTSFCFLDIRSPGLGDTAMYLCATSRRDRNNGYTFGSGTRLTVV.

The genes are TRBV7-2 and TRBJ1-1, with no clear D. The CDR3 loop spans 13 amino acids. Trimming cost V 5 bases and J 3 bases, with 10 bases left between them. Germline CDR1 reads SGHTA; CDR2 reads FQGNSA. Here the CDR3 DNA reads TGTGCCAGCAGCCCCGGGCGGGACACTGAAGCTTTCTTT. This gives the protein CASSPGRDTEAFF.

The genes are TRBV4-1 and TRBJ2-5; a weak D match, TRBD2 (5 bases). The length of the CDR3 is 14 residues. Deletions cut 2 bases from V and 5 bases from J, with 12 bases between. Germline values: CDR1 MGHRA, CDR2 YSYEKL. The CDR3 nucleotides are TGCGCCAGCAGCCAAAGACCGGGGTGGGAGACCCAGTACTTC. Protein sequence: CASSQRPGWETQYF.

J is TRBJ1-3 and V is TRBV7-8; D not resolved. V gave up 0 bases and J gave up 0 bases, with 3 bases separating them. The CDR3 has 14 amino acids. In germline, CDR1 is SGHVS, CDR2 FQNEAQ. CDR3 in DNA: TGTGCCAGCAGCTTAGCGATCTCTGGAAACACCATATATTTT. Translated: CASSLAISGNTIYF.

V and J are TRBV12-5 and TRBJ2-7; D unclear. The germline V gene has CDR1 LGHNT and CDR2 FRNRAP. The CDR3 consists of 13 residues. Trimming stripped 8 bases from V and 0 bases from J, with 11 bases between. The CDR3 here is CASLGRTSYEQYF. CDR3 nucleotide sequence: TGTGCTAGTTTGGGCCGTACCTCCTACGAGCAGTACTTC.

This rearrangement joins TRBV19 to TRBJ1-1; D ambiguous. Trimming removed 10 bases from V and 1 base from J, with 4 bases in between. Per the germline V gene, CDR1 is LNHDA and CDR2 is SQIVND (reference sequence). This CDR3 has 10 amino acids. The chain's CDR3 is CATRNTEAFF. CDR3 nucleotide sequence: TGTGCCACCCGGAACACTGAAGCTTTCTTT.

The V gene is TRBV5-1, the J gene TRBJ2-4; unclear D gene. Germline-derived CDR1 and CDR2 are SGHRS and YFSETQ. V was clipped by 0 bases and J by 8 bases, with 15 bases between them. The CDR3 totals 15 residues. The CDR3 sequence is CASSLGTRITDIQYF. In DNA, the CDR3 is TGCGCCAGCAGCTTGGGGACCCGGATAACTGACATTCAGTACTTC. Variable domain in full (rest from reference TRBV5-1 and TRBJ2-4): KAGVTQTPRYLIKTRGQQVTLSCSPISGHRSVSWYQQTPGQGLQFLFEYFSETQRNKGNFPGRFSGRQFSNSRSEMNVSTLELGDSALYLCASSLGTRITDIQYFGAGTRLSVL.

The V gene is TRBV2, the J gene TRBJ1-2; TRBD1 aligns across 7 bases. Germline V CDR1 and CDR2: SNHLY, FYNNEI. CDR3 length equals 11 residues. The V gene end was trimmed by 8 bases and the J gene end by 8 bases; junction bases not matched to a gene: 5. CDR3 region: CASRQGWGYTF. CDR3 nucleotides: TGTGCCAGCCGACAGGGTTGGGGCTACACCTTC.

V gene TRBV6-6 combines with J gene TRBJ2-7, with D perhaps matching TRBD2 (6 bases). V lost 6 bases and J lost 3, with 12 bases in between. Germline V gene data show CDR1 as MNHNY and CDR2 as SVGAGI (reference sequence). CDR3 size: 13 residues. CDR3 residues: CASSRGTFYEQYF. CDR3 nucleotide sequence: TGTGCCAGCAGCCGCGGGACTTTCTACGAGCAGTACTTC.

The chain employs TRBV9 and TRBJ2-5; 9 nucleotides match TRBD2. CDR1 and CDR2 (germline): SGDLS, YYNGEE. The CDR3 covers 15 residues. Trimming removed 3 bases from V and 4 bases from J; junction bases left unmatched: 7. The CDR3 DNA is TGTGCCAGCAGCGAGGGAGCGGGGGGCCCAGAGACCCAGTACTTC. This translates into CASSEGAGGPETQYF.

The chain joins TRBV5-4 to TRBJ2-5; 8 positions agree with TRBD2. This CDR3 contains 14 residues. Germline loops: CDR1 SGHNT, CDR2 YYREEE (reference sequence). After removal of 2 bases from V and 5 bases from J, the junction contained 5 bases not matched to a gene. The CDR3 region is CASSLAGAGETQYF. Written as DNA, the CDR3 is TGTGCCAGCAGCTTAGCGGGAGCTGGGGAGACCCAGTACTTC.

CDR3 protein: CASSLGGTHQETQYF. As DNA, the CDR3 is TGTGCCAGCAGCTTGGGGGGGACTCACCAAGAGACCCAGTACTTC. The rearrangement joins TRBV5-4 to TRBJ2-5, with a tentative D call TRBD2 (6 bases). The CDR3 consists of 15 residues. V was clipped by 0 bases and J by 0 bases, with 9 bases between them. Germline assignment: CDR1 SGHNT and CDR2 YYREEE (reference sequence).

The chain couples TRBV19 to TRBJ2-7, with 9 bases identical to TRBD1. V lost 2 bases, J lost 6 bases, and 5 bases stayed unmatched. The CDR3 sequence is 14 residues long. The germline gives CDR1 LNHDA, CDR2 SQIVND (reference sequence). This CDR3 reads CASSITGQGLEQYF. DNA of the CDR3: TGTGCCAGTAGTATAACGGGACAGGGTCTCGAGCAGTACTTC.

The rearrangement uses TRBV18 and TRBJ2-2; D assignment may be TRBD1 or TRBD2 (5 bases each). The germline CDR1 and CDR2 sequences are KGHSH and LQKENI. The V and J ends lost 3 bases and 1 base respectively, with 9 bases between them. There are 15 residues in the CDR3. The CDR3 bases are TGTGCCAGCTCACCGGGACGGTTGAACACCGGGGAGCTGTTTTTT. Protein: CASSPGRLNTGELFF.

This clone occurred a few times. The chain carries TRBV5-1 and TRBJ2-3, with 12 positions matching TRBD1. The CDR3 sequence is 15 residues long. V lost 4 bases to trimming and J lost 8 bases; unmatched junction nucleotides: 8. Per the germline V gene, CDR1 is SGHRS and CDR2 is YFSETQ. CDR3 residues: CASSPRDRGQVTQYF. CDR3 in DNA: TGCGCCAGCAGCCCGCGGGACAGGGGGCAAGTTACGCAGTATTTT.

The V call is TRBV2, the J call TRBJ2-1; 13 bases agree with TRBD2. Germline V lookup: CDR1 SNHLY, CDR2 FYNNEI. The trim removed 6 bases at V and 12 bases at J, leaving 11 bases unmatched. CDR3 length: 15 residues. The CDR3 reads CASRGTSGRASWQFF. For the CDR3, the DNA is TGTGCCAGCAGGGGTACTAGCGGGAGGGCCTCTTGGCAGTTCTTC.

The gene calls are TRBV6-5 and TRBJ1-6, with TRBD1 as a possible D gene (6 bases). V was shortened by 4 bases and J by 14 bases, with 24 bases between the two germline ends. The germline CDR1 and CDR2 sequences are MNHEY and SVGAGI. CDR3 length: 16 amino acids. This CDR3 is CASSLTLVGADGALHF. CDR3 sequence (DNA): TGTGCCAGCAGTTTGACGTTAGTGGGGGCTGACGGGGCCCTCCACTTT.

The rearrangement joins TRBV7-2 to TRBJ2-1; 10 nucleotides align to TRBD2. CDR1 is SGHTA, CDR2 FQGNSA, per germline. V trimming: 0 bases; J trimming: 6 bases; junction bases outside the gene matches: 2. The CDR3 sequence is 15 residues long. DNA for the CDR3: TGTGCCAGCAGCTTAGCGAGCGGGGGGGGCAATGAGCAGTTCTTC. Translating gives CASSLASGGGNEQFF.

For the CDR3, the DNA is TGCGCCAGCAGTGACTCTGTCAGTGATTGGGTCTACTATGGCTACACCTTC. Translated: CASSDSVSDWVYYGYTF. The rearrangement joins TRBV10-2 to TRBJ1-2; no clear D. The CDR3 is 17 amino acids. Between the trimmed V and J ends, which lost 3 bases and 3 bases, there was a span of 20 bases. The V gene's germline CDR1 is WSHSY and CDR2 SAAADI.

The chain joins TRBV5-6 to TRBJ2-3, with 9 positions matching TRBD1. The CDR3 sequence is 15 residues long. Losses at the gene ends were 6 bases for V and 3 bases for J; bases not matched to a gene: 8. Germline V CDR1 and CDR2: SGHDT, YYEEEE. CDR3 in amino acids: CASNPGQGSTDTQYF. The CDR3 DNA follows: TGTGCCAGCAACCCGGGACAGGGTTCTACAGATACGCAGTATTTT. Full variable domain (remainder filled in from reference TRBV5-6 and TRBJ2-3): DAGVTQSPTHLIKTRGQQVTLRCSPKSGHDTVSWYQQALGQGPQFIFQYYEEEERQRGNFPDRFSGHQFPNYSSELNVNALLLGDSALYLCASNPGQGSTDTQYFGPGTRLTVL.

This sequence joins TRBV7-2 and TRBJ2-1; 14 bases are a match to TRBD2. Trimming cost V 3 bases and J 16 bases; bases outside gene matches: 8. CDR3 length: 14 residues. Germline-derived CDR1 and CDR2 are SGHTA and FQGNSA. This CDR3 reads CASSFRLAGGPFFF. CDR3 nucleotide sequence: TGTGCCAGCAGCTTCCGACTAGCGGGGGGGCCTTTCTTCTTC.

In its sample, this clone was seen once. CDR3: CASSLGGGDQYEQFF. CDR3 DNA: TGTGCCAGCAGCTTGGGTGGGGGGGACCAGTATGAGCAGTTCTTC. The V gene is TRBV5-4, the J gene TRBJ2-1, with 7 bases aligning to TRBD2. V trimming: 0 bases; J trimming: 8 bases; junction bases outside the gene matches: 8. The germline gives CDR1 SGHNT, CDR2 YYREEE (reference sequence). The CDR3 is 15 amino acids.

The chain combines TRBV6-5 with TRBJ2-1; 7 nucleotides line up with TRBD1. The trim removed 0 bases at V and 4 bases at J, leaving 6 bases unmatched. The CDR3 is 16 residues long. The germline V gene has CDR1 MNHEY and CDR2 SVGAGI. CDR3 nucleotide sequence: TGTGCCAGCAGTTACTCGAGGGGGCAGCTATACAATGAGCAGTTCTTC. Amino acids: CASSYSRGQLYNEQFF.

The chain recombines TRBV5-5 with TRBJ1-1; D might be TRBD1 (5 bases). V was shortened by 0 bases and J by 7 bases, with 13 bases between the two germline ends. Germline V gene data show CDR1 as SGHKS and CDR2 as YYEKEE (reference sequence). The CDR3 is 14 amino acids. CDR3 amino acids: CASSLETWGVEAFF. For the CDR3, the DNA is TGTGCCAGCAGCTTGGAGACGTGGGGCGTTGAAGCTTTCTTT.

V gene TRBV11-3 combines with J gene TRBJ1-1, with D perhaps TRBD1 (5 bases). The CDR3 is made up of 13 amino acids. V was cut by 4 bases and J by 0 bases, with 6 bases left in between. Germline-derived CDR1 and CDR2 are SGHNT and YENEEA. In DNA, the CDR3 is TGTGCCAGCAGCTCGACAGTGAACACTGAAGCTTTCTTT. Translating it yields CASSSTVNTEAFF.

The V call is TRBV7-2, the J call TRBJ1-3; D not certain. The germline V gene has CDR1 SGHTA and CDR2 FQGNSA. CDR3 length: 16 residues. The V end was cut by 3 bases, the J end by 0 bases, with 12 bases between. In DNA, the CDR3 is TGTGCCAGCAGCTTCAGACTGCCAGCCTCTGGAAACACCATATATTTT. Translation: CASSFRLPASGNTIYF.

The V and J genes are TRBV2 and TRBJ2-7; 8 positions agree with TRBD1. Germline V CDR1 and CDR2: SNHLY, FYNNEI. This CDR3 is built from 13 residues. J lost 6 bases, V lost 2 bases, and 3 bases had no gene match. CDR3 sequence (DNA): TGTGCCAGCAGTGAACAGGGGGCGAGCGAGCAGTACTTC. It encodes CASSEQGASEQYF. The variable domain in full, completed from reference TRBV2 and TRBJ2-7, reads EPEVTQTPSHQVTQMGQEVILRCVPISNHLYFYWYRQILGQKVEFLVSFYNNEISEKSEIFDDQFSVERPDGSNFTLKIRSTKLEDSAMYFCASSEQGASEQYFGPGTRLTVT.

This chain links TRBV19 with TRBJ2-7; D not resolved. The CDR3 loop spans 15 amino acids. The V gene's germline CDR1 is LNHDA and CDR2 SQIVND (reference sequence). The ends were cut back, 6 bases at V and 0 bases at J, with 15 bases in the middle. The CDR3 sequence is CASSLQIVSSYEQYF. The CDR3 coding sequence is TGTGCCAGTAGCCTCCAGATAGTGAGCTCCTACGAGCAGTACTTC.

V and J are TRBV6-4 and TRBJ2-1; no clear D gene. This CDR3 contains 13 residues. V lost 0 bases to trimming and J lost 12 bases, with 12 bases between them. CDR1 and CDR2 (germline): MRHNA, SNTAGT. DNA for the CDR3: TGTGCCAGCAGTGACTCGGTAGGGTACGGGCAGTTCTTC. Translating gives CASSDSVGYGQFF.